This T cell receptor beta chain was observed in a study of T-cell memory formation after mild COVID-19. Study-level points and caveats: The main location of contracting CD4+ clones was CM and EM, and that of contracting CD8+ clones was EMRA. Second-wave clones with a day 37 peak had unconfirmed SARS-CoV-2 specificity. The study found balanced CD4/CD8 in clones contracting day 15 to 85 and a CD4+ lean in later expanders.

In this sample, this clonotype turned up a few times. Its antigen is as yet unknown. Germline V gene lookup returns CDR1 MGHDK and CDR2 SYGVNS. The CDR3 runs to 14 residues. V shed 5 bases and J shed 0 bases, with 10 bases lying between them. UMIs and sample barcodes were carried by the TCR alpha and TCR beta cDNA libraries that 5'RACE produced using constant-segment primers. TCRdb itself ran the 5' RACE reads through MiXCR, one entry per CDR3 protein. The data contain some 600,000 distinct CDR3 sequences, around a sixth of them singletons. Sequencing was performed on PBMCs or a T cell subset sorted from them (not recorded which). This chain links TRBV25-1 with TRBJ1-1; no definite D call. This TCR was recovered from an adult woman who had mild COVID-19 (a few samples of this study predate the infection). Cell type and time point are not known. CDR3 loop: CASSRGSMNTEAFF. CDR3 DNA sequence: TGTGCCAGCAGTCGGGGAAGCATGAACACTGAAGCTTTCTTT.